This T cell receptor beta chain was documented in a study of human T cells and chemical hapten exposure. Turning to the study itself: The study traced per-sample TCR yield variation mainly to small differences in pooled library volumes. Regarding the study as a whole: No change in TCRs above 1 in 1000 frequency was produced by DPC sensitization.

V was pared by 2 bases and J by 5 bases, with 6 bases between. The CDR3 runs 13 residues. Germline V lookup: CDR1 MRHNA, CDR2 SNTAGT. Remarks on this clonotype: Its antigen remains unknown.

Per the original methods: Sampled TCR counts reached a median of roughly 98,000 per sample, with values ranging from about 23,224 to 690,600. MiXCR was run by TCRdb on the RACE reads, yielding one entry per CDR3 protein. The V and J calls follow TCRdb's processing rather than the paper's. The sample contains more than 300,000 distinct CDR3 sequences, about 5% of which appear only once. The time point is: pre-sensitization, week 0. Treatment specified: therapeutic diphenylcyclopropenone sensitization with weekly scalp DPC. Blood was drawn before each patch test was applied. This TCR derives from a woman aged 18-29 years with alopecia areata. Some clones in this sample may be carry-over from other donors' samples. The gene calls are TRBV6-4 and TRBJ2-2, with D unclear. The sample was whole blood, taken in connection with sensitization to the hapten diphenylcyclopropenone (DPC). In nucleotides, the CDR3 is TGTGCCAGCAGTGACAGGGCGACCGGGGAGCTGTTTTTT. It codes for CASSDRATGELFF.